This record concerns one TCR beta chain sequence. Its target antigen remains unknown. Per-base qualities were not stored, and no clone one base away is much larger. Using the deep immunoSEQ assay, multiplex PCR amplified TCR CDR3 regions from genomic DNA. Extracted genomic DNA from each cell subset was distributed evenly across all wells of several immunoSEQ 96-well plates, and each plate was treated as a replicate. For sorted subsets, each replicate PCR was loaded with around 200 ng genomic DNA, equivalent to 25,000 to 35,000 T cell genomes. Purified libraries were measured with a Qubit 3.0 fluorometer, size-checked on a Bioanalyzer 2100, and measured again with the KAPA Library Quantification kit. Every immunoSEQ 96-well plate was sequenced on a separate single-read 150-cycle Illumina NextSeq 550 flow cell. As for the original processing: Because the immunoSEQ output included only junctional sequences and no quality scores, the filtering could not be the same as the filtering used for full-length reads. To assign V/J genes and CDR3, sequences were annotated using PyIR, a Python wrapper for IgBLAST v1.9, with IMGT germline references. Reads were removed for weak V/J assignments (E-value above 1e-6), missing CDR3, stop codons, out-of-frame junctions, or ambiguous translated residues. A V3J clonotype was defined by an identical inferred V gene, J gene, and CDR3 amino acid sequence. Percentage overlap between repertoires was computed as shared unique clonotypes divided by the size of the smaller repertoire. Repertoire richness was assessed with RTK rarefaction, the Chao1 estimator, and Recon v2.1 estimates of unobserved clonotypes. For all TCRbeta clonotypes obtained by the gDNA method from several donors, generation probabilities were computed with OLGA. TCRdb stores this immuneACCESS table with in-frame sequences only. Part of the clones is absent; in the studies checked, under half of the shortfall reflects unresolved V genes, and no reason is known for the rest. V and J calls and clone size are those listed in that table; D and trimming were worked out from the DNA. The sample table shows over 2 million clones, and 92% are seen once. The top ten clonotypes cover 0.37% of the sample.

The data derive from a study of shared clonotypes between healthy human individuals (TCRdb year 2020). Concerning the study at large: Three men and a couple of women, aged 18 to 49 years, made up the cohort. Between about 0.9 and 10 billion PBMCs per donor were obtained by leukapheresis. For each donor, CD4 naive and CD4 memory were each given three plates, CD8 naive was given two plates, and CD8 memory was given one plate. The study deeply sequenced blood TCR repertoires of several healthy adults to estimate repertoire size and the extent of clonotype sharing between individuals. Libraries were prepared and TCR repertoires were sequenced by different laboratories using diverse techniques, in order to increase sequencing depth and limit assay-specific biases. On the study overall, not on this receptor specifically: Larger estimated clonotype richness was generally found for naive subsets than for memory subsets. Sampling was limited to blood, and TCR repertoires in tissue likely differ from TCR repertoires in blood. Based on pairwise subsampling, the degree of clonotype sharing among donors was expected to be affected by sequencing depth. Rarefaction of sorted-subset datasets indicated incomplete sequencing despite the large sequencing depth. Compared with non-shared clonotypes, clonotypes shared by all four sorted-subset donors had higher generation probabilities. When four donors were compared, the shared fraction of clonotypes was around 4.6% for naive CD4, approximately 3.5% for naive CD8, more than 2% for memory CD4, and approximately 0.4% for memory CD8. Because the study included a small number of donors, the genetic and exposure-history diversity represented was limited.

Healthy HIV-negative adults with no recently reported acute infections or vaccinations were included as donors. Only Caucasian adults living in Nashville, Tennessee, USA were represented among the donors. CD4+ T cells were enriched through magnetic negative selection, after which naive cells were positively selected on CD45RA and the remaining negative fraction served as the memory subset. Blood was collected by leukapheresis, and PBMCs were isolated by Ficoll-Histopaque density gradient centrifugation and then cryopreserved in liquid nitrogen vapor phase. Analytical flow cytometry was used to check the purity and quantity of every magnetically sorted T cell population. From each sorted fraction, genomic DNA was isolated and quantified by UV absorbance on a Nanodrop 2000c. For this chain, trimming is 2 bases at the V end and 2 bases at the J end, and the number of junction bases without a gene match is 15. Inclusive of the bounding cysteine and phenylalanine, the CDR3 is 18 residues long. The CDR3 DNA has 54 bases and is translated from base 1. From the germline V gene, CDR1 is SGHRS and CDR2 is YFSETQ.

The V gene is TRBV5-1 and the J gene is TRBJ2-7; a stretch of 8 junction bases matches TRBD2. Sequencing was performed on naive CD4+ T cells from PBMCs. In the paper's terms, the cell subset or site label means: CD45RA+ positively selected. This sequence originates from a man aged 18 to 29 in good health. Some clones in this sample may be carry-over from other donors' samples. The bases read TGCGCCAGCAGCTTCTCCAGCGGGAGCCCGCGTTCCGCCTACGAGCAGTACTTC. It translates to CASSFSSGSPRSAYEQYF.